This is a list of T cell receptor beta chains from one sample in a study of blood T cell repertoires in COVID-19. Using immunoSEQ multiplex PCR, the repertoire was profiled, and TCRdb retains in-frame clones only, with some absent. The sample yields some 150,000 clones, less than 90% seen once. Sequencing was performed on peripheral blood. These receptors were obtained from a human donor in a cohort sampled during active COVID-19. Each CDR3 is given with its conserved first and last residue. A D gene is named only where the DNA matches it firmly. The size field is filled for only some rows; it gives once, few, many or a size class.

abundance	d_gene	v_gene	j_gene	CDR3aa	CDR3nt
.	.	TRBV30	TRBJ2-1	CAWSVSGGAVLVRFF	TGTGCCTGGAGTGTATCGGGGGGCGCGGTTCTGGTGCGGTTCTTC
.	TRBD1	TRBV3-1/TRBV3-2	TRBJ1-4	CASSQSSGTGPEKLFF	TGTGCCAGCAGCCAATCCTCCGGGACAGGTCCTGAAAAACTGTTTTTT
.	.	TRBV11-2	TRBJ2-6	CASRRTVGLSGANVLTF	TGTGCCAGCAGAAGGACAGTTGGTCTCTCTGGGGCCAACGTCCTGACTTTC
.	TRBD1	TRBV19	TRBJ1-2	CASSIGQGGDGYTF	TGTGCCAGTAGTATAGGACAGGGTGGCGATGGCTACACCTTC
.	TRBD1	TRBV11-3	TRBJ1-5	CASSLGARGESQPQHF	TGTGCCAGCAGCTTAGGGGCCAGGGGGGAGTCTCAGCCCCAGCATTTT
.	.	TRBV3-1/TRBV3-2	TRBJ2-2	CASSRASGLPGELFF	TGTGCCAGCAGCCGGGCGAGCGGGCTTCCCGGGGAGCTGTTTTTT
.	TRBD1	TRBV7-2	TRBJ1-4	CASSPGQVEKLFF	TGTGCCAGCAGCCCCGGACAGGTTGAAAAACTGTTTTTT
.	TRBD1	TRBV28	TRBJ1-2	CASFATGTYGYTF	TGTGCCAGCTTCGCGACAGGGACCTATGGCTACACCTTC
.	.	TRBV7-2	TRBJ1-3	CASSLAGVNTIYF	TGTGCCAGCAGCTTAGCCGGGGTTAACACCATATATTTT
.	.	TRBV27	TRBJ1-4	CASTSTERNEKLFF	TGTGCCAGCACCTCGACAGAAAGAAATGAAAAACTGTTTTTT
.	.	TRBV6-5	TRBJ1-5	CASSYSRGQPQHF	TGTGCCAGCAGTTACTCTAGGGGACAGCCCCAGCATTTT
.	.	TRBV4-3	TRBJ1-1	CASSQDWPQNTEAFF	TGCGCCAGCAGCCAAGATTGGCCCCAGAACACTGAAGCTTTCTTT
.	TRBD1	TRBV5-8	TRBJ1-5	CASSRTGVSNQPQHF	TGTGCCAGCAGCCGGACAGGGGTTAGCAATCAGCCCCAGCATTTT
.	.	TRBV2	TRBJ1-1	CASQGQLNTEAFF	TGTGCCAGCCAAGGACAATTGAACACTGAAGCTTTCTTT
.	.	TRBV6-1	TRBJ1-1	CASSEGGLNTEAFF	TGTGCCAGCAGTGAAGGTGGCCTGAACACTGAAGCTTTCTTT
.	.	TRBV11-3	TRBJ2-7	CASSLLPGSSYEQYF	TGTGCCAGCAGCTTGCTCCCGGGTAGCTCCTACGAGCAGTACTTC
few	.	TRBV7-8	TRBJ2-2	CASSRVGEHTGELFF	TGTGCCAGCAGCCGAGTCGGGGAACACACCGGGGAGCTGTTTTTT
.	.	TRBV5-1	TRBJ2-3	CASSLEDLGAGADTQYF	TGCGCCAGCAGCTTGGAGGATCTGGGGGCCGGCGCAGATACGCAGTATTTT
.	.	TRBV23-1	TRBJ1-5	CASSRGGSAVQPQHF	TGCGCCAGCAGTCGGGGGGGATCCGCGGTCCAGCCCCAGCATTTT
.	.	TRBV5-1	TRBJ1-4	CASSLRQVGAPEKLFF	TGCGCCAGCAGCTTAAGACAGGTCGGTGCCCCTGAAAAACTGTTTTTT
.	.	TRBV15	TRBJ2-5	CATSTGRDRETQYF	TGTGCCACCAGCACGGGCAGGGATAGGGAGACCCAGTACTTC
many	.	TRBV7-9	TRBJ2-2	CASSLGPAGELFF	TGTGCCAGCAGCTTAGGGCCAGCGGGGGAGCTGTTTTTT
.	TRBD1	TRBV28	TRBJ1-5	CASSRTGSNNQPQHF	TGTGCCAGCAGCCGGACAGGGAGTAACAATCAGCCCCAGCATTTT
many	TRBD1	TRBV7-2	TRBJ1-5	CASSPDRRQPQHF	TGTGCCAGCAGCCCGGACAGGAGACAGCCCCAGCATTTT
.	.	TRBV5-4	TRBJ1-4	CASSLAGGLTNEKLFF	TGTGCCAGCAGCTTGGCTGGGGGACTAACTAATGAAAAACTGTTTTTT
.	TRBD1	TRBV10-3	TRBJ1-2	CAIRTGPVNYGYTF	TGTGCCATCAGGACAGGGCCGGTGAACTATGGCTACACCTTC
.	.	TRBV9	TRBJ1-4	CASSAGGDRIGEKLFF	TGTGCCAGCAGCGCAGGAGGGGACCGGATTGGAGAAAAACTGTTTTTT
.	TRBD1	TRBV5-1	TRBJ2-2	CASQPGQGGAGELFF	TGCGCCAGCCAACCGGGACAGGGGGGAGCCGGGGAGCTGTTTTTT
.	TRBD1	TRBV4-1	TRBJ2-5	CASSQELARGETQYF	TGCGCCAGCAGCCAAGAATTGGCCAGGGGGGAGACCCAGTACTTC
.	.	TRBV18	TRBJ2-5	CASSPPGGPETQYF	TGTGCCAGCTCACCCCCGGGGGGCCCGGAGACCCAGTACTTC
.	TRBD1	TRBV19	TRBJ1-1	CASLRQGVYMNTEAFF	TGTGCCAGCCTAAGACAGGGCGTCTACATGAACACTGAAGCTTTCTTT
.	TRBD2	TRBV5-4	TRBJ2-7	CASSFLGEGEQYF	TGTGCCAGCAGCTTCTTAGGGGAGGGGGAGCAGTACTTC
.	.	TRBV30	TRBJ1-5	CAWSISGNQPQHF	TGTGCCTGGAGTATCTCAGGCAATCAGCCCCAGCATTTT
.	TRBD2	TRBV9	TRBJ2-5	CASSFSAGAEETQYF	TGTGCCAGCAGCTTCTCAGCGGGGGCCGAAGAGACCCAGTACTTC
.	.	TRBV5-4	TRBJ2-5	CASSLAGATETQYF	TGTGCCAGCAGCTTGGCAGGGGCGACGGAGACCCAGTACTTC
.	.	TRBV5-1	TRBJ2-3	CASRSELSTDTQYF	TGCGCCAGCAGATCGGAGCTTAGCACAGATACGCAGTATTTT
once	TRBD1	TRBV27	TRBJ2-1	CASSAPGQGVDEQFF	TGTGCCAGCAGTGCCCCGGGACAGGGGGTAGATGAGCAGTTCTTC
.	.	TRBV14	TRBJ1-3	CASGRSGNTIYF	TGTGCCAGCGGGCGCTCTGGAAACACCATATATTTT
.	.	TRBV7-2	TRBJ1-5	CASSDFNQPQHF	TGTGCCAGCAGCGACTTCAATCAGCCCCAGCATTTT
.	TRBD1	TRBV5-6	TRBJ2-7	CASSLGTGVYEQYF	TGTGCCAGCAGCTTGGGGACAGGGGTATACGAGCAGTACTTC
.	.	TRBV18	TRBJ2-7	CASRNSDEQYF	TGTGCCAGCCGAAACAGTGACGAGCAGTACTTC
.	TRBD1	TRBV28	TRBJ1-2	CASSLFSGGLGYTF	TGTGCCAGCAGTCTCTTCTCAGGGGGCCTTGGCTACACCTTC
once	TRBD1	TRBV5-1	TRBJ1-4	CASSLAQGLGEKLFF	TGCGCCAGCAGCTTGGCACAGGGGCTGGGGGAAAAACTGTTTTTT
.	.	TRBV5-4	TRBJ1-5	CASSSQGSNQPQHF	TGTGCCAGCAGCTCCCAGGGGAGCAATCAGCCCCAGCATTTT
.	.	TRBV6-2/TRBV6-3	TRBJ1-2	CASSFRRENSYTF	TGTGCCAGCAGTTTCCGCCGGGAGAACAGCTACACCTTC
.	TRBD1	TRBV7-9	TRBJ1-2	CAGQPTGIDYGYTF	TGTGCCGGGCAACCGACAGGGATTGACTATGGCTACACCTTC
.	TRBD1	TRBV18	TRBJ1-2	CASSLGQGIGYTF	TGTGCCAGCTCCCTGGGACAGGGGATCGGCTACACCTTC